This T cell receptor beta chain was sequenced for a study of identical twins. Study observations and caveats: Within twin pairs, the out-of-frame alpha sequences they shared showed excess low generation probability.

TCRdb ran MiXCR on the 5' RACE reads and lists one entry per CDR3 protein. The sample holds about 690,000 distinct CDR3 sequences, 21% seen once. In its sample, this clonotype was seen many times. The antigen is undetermined. The CDR3 consists of 15 residues. The V and J ends lost 4 bases and 5 bases respectively, with 17 bases between them. These same records also appear under a second study, on T cells expressing NK-cell markers.

The sequenced sample consisted of PBMCs. V usage is TRBV12-3 or TRBV12-4 and J usage is TRBJ2-5, with D possibly matching TRBD1 (6 bases). The sequence derives from a woman aged 18-29 years in good health. The chain's CDR3 is CASSSRGTTFETQYF. DNA for the CDR3: TGTGCCAGCAGTTCAAGGGGGACCACCTTTGAGACCCAGTACTTC.